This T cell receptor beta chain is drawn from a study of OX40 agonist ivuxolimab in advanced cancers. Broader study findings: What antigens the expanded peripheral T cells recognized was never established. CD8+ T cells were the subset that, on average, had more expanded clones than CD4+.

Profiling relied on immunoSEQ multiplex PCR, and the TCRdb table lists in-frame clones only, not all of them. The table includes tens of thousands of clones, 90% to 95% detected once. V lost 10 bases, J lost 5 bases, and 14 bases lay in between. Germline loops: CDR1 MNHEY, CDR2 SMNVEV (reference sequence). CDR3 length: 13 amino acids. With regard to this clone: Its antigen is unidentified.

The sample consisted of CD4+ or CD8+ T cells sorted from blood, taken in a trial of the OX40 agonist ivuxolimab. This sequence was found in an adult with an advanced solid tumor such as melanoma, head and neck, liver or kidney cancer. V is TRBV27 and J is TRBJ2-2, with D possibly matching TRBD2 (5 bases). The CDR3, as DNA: TGTGCCACCGCACAACTAGTTACCGGGGAGCTGTTTTTT. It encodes CATAQLVTGELFF.